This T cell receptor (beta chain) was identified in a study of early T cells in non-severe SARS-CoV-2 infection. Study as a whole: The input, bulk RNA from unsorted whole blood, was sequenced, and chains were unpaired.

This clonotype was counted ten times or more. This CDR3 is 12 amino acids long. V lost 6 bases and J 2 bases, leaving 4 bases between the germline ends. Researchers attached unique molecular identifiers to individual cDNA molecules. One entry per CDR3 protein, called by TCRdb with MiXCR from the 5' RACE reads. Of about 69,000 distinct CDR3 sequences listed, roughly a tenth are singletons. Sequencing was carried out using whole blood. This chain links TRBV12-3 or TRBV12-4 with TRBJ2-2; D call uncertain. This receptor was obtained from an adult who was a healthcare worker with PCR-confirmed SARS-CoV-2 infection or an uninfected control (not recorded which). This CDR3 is CASRSNTGELFF. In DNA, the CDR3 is TGTGCCAGCAGATCTAACACCGGGGAGCTGTTTTTT.